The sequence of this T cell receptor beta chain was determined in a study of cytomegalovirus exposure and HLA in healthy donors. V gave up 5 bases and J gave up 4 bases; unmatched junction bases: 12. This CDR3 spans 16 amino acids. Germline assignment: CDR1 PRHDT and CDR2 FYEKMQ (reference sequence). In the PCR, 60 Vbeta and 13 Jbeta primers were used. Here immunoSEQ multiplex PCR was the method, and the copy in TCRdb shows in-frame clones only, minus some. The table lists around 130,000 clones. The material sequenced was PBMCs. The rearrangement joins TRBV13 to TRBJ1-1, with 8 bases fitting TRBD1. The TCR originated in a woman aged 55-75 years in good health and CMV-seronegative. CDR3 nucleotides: TGTGCCAGCAGCCCCACGAGACAGGGGTGGAGCACTGAAGCTTTCTTT. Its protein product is CASSPTRQGWSTEAFF.